Listed here are 20 T cell receptor beta chains from one sample, sequenced in a study of blood T cells in healthy people across ages (dated by TCRdb to between 2014 and 2016). The library was obtained by 5' RACE. The sequencer was an Illumina HiSeq 2500. The second PCR ran for about 6 to 11 cycles and used a J-beta primer mix along with a sample-barcoded 5' primer. TCRdb reran the public reads through fastp at Q25 and MiXCR, keeping productive beta chains. Identical CDR3 proteins give one entry, which carries the most common genes and DNA. This sample holds around 820,000 distinct CDR3 sequences; 20% to 30% were observed only once. Of the sample, approximately 4% is held by the ten largest clones. The same specimen was also included in a second study, on T cells of mothers and their children.

The sequenced sample consisted of blood. These receptors were taken from a boy aged 5 to 17 in good health.

Notes on this clonotype: At one end the junction does not follow the germline gene, possibly because of a read error. This chain joins TRBV7-8 and TRBJ2-7; 8 bases are shared with TRBD1. This CDR3 comprises 15 residues. Germline loops: CDR1 SGHVS, CDR2 FQNEAQ. CDR3 nucleotide sequence: TGTGCCAGCAGCTTTGGACAGGGTGGTACCTACGAACAGTACTTC. Its translation is CASSFGQGGTYEQYF.

This clonotype has only a few counts. The CDR3 reads CASRRVTEQYF. The CDR3 DNA is TGTGCCAGCAGAAGGGTTACCGAGCAGTACTTC. The genes are TRBV28 and TRBJ2-7; D unresolved. Deletions cut 6 bases from V and 6 bases from J, with 9 bases between. This CDR3 spans 11 amino acids. Germline lookup yields CDR1 MDHEN and CDR2 SYDVKM. The variable domain in full, completed from reference TRBV28 and TRBJ2-7, reads DVKVTQSSRYLVKRTGEKVFLECVQDMDHENMFWYRQDPGLGLRLIYFSYDVKMKEKGDIPEGYSVSREKKERFSLILESASTNQTSMYLCASRRVTEQYFGPGTRLTVT.

This clonotype was detected a few times. J is TRBJ2-3 and V is TRBV7-9, with 11 bases lining up with TRBD1. CDR1 and CDR2 (germline): SEHNR, FQNEAQ (reference sequence). This CDR3 is built from 15 residues. V dropped 6 bases and J dropped 4; count of bases not matched to a gene: 6. CDR3 region: CASRPGTGGPDTQYF. The CDR3, as DNA: TGTGCCAGCAGACCAGGGACAGGGGGTCCAGATACGCAGTATTTT.

About this clonotype itself: An end of the junction differs from the germline gene, which may be a read error. V and J are TRBV12-3 or TRBV12-4 and TRBJ2-7; no clear D. The CDR3 length is 14 residues. This CDR3 is CANSSGPYSYEQYF. The CDR3 DNA reads TGTGCCAACAGTTCCGGGCCCTATTCCTACGAGCAGTACTTC.

This clonotype was detected only a few times. The V and J genes are TRBV28 and TRBJ2-7; 13 nucleotides align to TRBD2. CDR3 length: 17 amino acids. The ends lost 7 bases at V and 6 bases at J; junction bases unmatched: 15. Germline V lookup: CDR1 MDHEN, CDR2 SYDVKM. The chain's CDR3 is CASTGPTSTSGRFEQYF. The CDR3 nucleotides read TGTGCCAGCACGGGGCCAACCTCGACTAGCGGGAGGTTCGAGCAGTACTTC.

CDR3 region: CSASPELAGKKTGELFF. In DNA form, the CDR3 reads TGCAGTGCTAGCCCCGAATTAGCGGGCAAAAAGACCGGGGAGCTGTTTTTT. The gene calls are TRBV20-1 and TRBJ2-2; 7 bases match TRBD2. This CDR3 spans 17 amino acids. Germline V gene sequence: CDR1 DFQATT, CDR2 SNEGSKA (reference sequence). Trimming cost V 3 bases and J 5 bases; bases outside gene matches: 15.

J is TRBJ2-7 and V is TRBV30; 9 bases line up with TRBD2. CDR1 and CDR2 from the germline V gene are GTSNPN and SVGIG (reference sequence). The CDR3 runs to 14 residues. Trimming removed 0 bases from V and 2 bases from J; junction bases left unmatched: 2. The CDR3 sequence is CAWSVSSGAYEQYF. The CDR3 DNA is TGTGCCTGGAGTGTATCTAGCGGGGCCTACGAGCAGTACTTC.

Details on this clonotype: Since the CDR3 does not end with the conserved phenylalanine or tryptophan, this likely comes from a read error. V gene TRBV24-1 combines with J gene TRBJ2-2; D unresolved. V lost 0 bases, J lost 1 base, and 5 bases lay in between. CDR1 is KGHDR and CDR2 is SFDVKD in the germline V gene. The CDR3 contains 15 residues. CDR3 residues: CATSDLEVNTGELFV. Here the CDR3 DNA reads TGTGCCACCAGTGATTTGGAAGTGAACACCGGGGAGCTGTTTGTT.

On this clonotype: Germline is not matched at one junction end, which may reflect a read error. This chain's CDR3 is CASRYIDAAEEFF. The CDR3 DNA reads as TGTGCCAGCAGGTATATAGACGCCGCCGAGGAGTTCTTC. The genes are TRBV6-6 and TRBJ2-5, with no clear D. Germline V gene data show CDR1 as MNHNY and CDR2 as SVGAGI (reference sequence). CDR3 size: 13 residues.

This clonotype was recorded a few times. The chain employs TRBV7-2 and TRBJ1-4; 12 nucleotides align to TRBD1. Trimming cost V 5 bases and J 7 bases; bases outside gene matches: 8. Per germline, CDR1 SGHTA and CDR2 FQGNSA. The CDR3 is made up of 16 amino acids. The CDR3 loop reads CASSPGQGALVEKLFF. CDR3 DNA sequence: TGTGCCAGCAGCCCGGGACAGGGGGCTTTAGTTGAAAAACTGTTTTTT.

The chain links TRBV7-8 to TRBJ2-1; D could derive from TRBD1 or TRBD2 (7 bases each). Trimming removed 4 bases from V and 4 bases from J, with 17 bases in between. Per the germline V gene, CDR1 is SGHVS and CDR2 is FQNEAQ. The CDR3 runs 16 residues. The CDR3 nucleotides are TGTGCCAGCAGCTCTAGACAGGGAGGGGTTTACAATGAGCAGTTCTTC. Its protein product is CASSSRQGGVYNEQFF.

The V and J genes are TRBV12-3 or TRBV12-4 and TRBJ2-1; D may be TRBD1 (5 bases). The CDR3 consists of 13 residues. V lost 7 bases and J lost 10, with 17 bases in between. The CDR3: CASTEWGSGEQFF. In DNA, the CDR3 is TGTGCCAGCACCGAATGGGGCAGTGGAGAGCAGTTCTTC.

The CDR3: CASRSQAISGNTIYF. The CDR3 DNA is TGTGCCAGCAGATCCCAGGCTATCTCTGGAAACACCATATATTTT. V usage is TRBV6-5 and J usage is TRBJ1-3; D unresolved. CDR1 and CDR2 (germline): MNHEY, SVGAGI. Trimming shortened V by 6 bases and J by 0 bases, and 12 bases separated the two germline ends. The CDR3 loop spans 15 amino acids.

This chain uses TRBV27 with TRBJ2-3; D unclear. The CDR3 runs to 14 residues. V was cut by 2 bases and J by 4 bases, with 10 bases left in between. Germline-derived CDR1 and CDR2 are MNHEY and SMNVEV (reference sequence). The CDR3 nucleotides read TGTGCCAGCAGTTTACAGACTCCCTCAGATACGCAGTATTTT. Translated: CASSLQTPSDTQYF.

This clonotype was seen more than once but under ten times. The chain joins TRBV6-6 to TRBJ1-1, with a possible D match to TRBD1 (5 bases). The CDR3 covers 11 residues. Trimming left V 2 bases short and J 8 bases short, with 6 bases between. Per the germline V gene, CDR1 is MNHNY and CDR2 is SVGAGI (reference sequence). The CDR3 DNA is TGTGCCAGCAGTTACACAGGCGAAGCTTTCTTT. This encodes CASSYTGEAFF.

The CDR3 DNA reads as TGTGCCATCAGTGAAGTAGCCACAGATACGCAGTATTTT. It translates to CAISEVATDTQYF. V and J are TRBV10-3 and TRBJ2-3; D remains unclear. V dropped 3 bases and J dropped 2 bases, with 6 bases sitting between them. Looked up from germline, CDR1 is ENHRY and CDR2 is SYGVKD. The CDR3 totals 13 residues.

This clonotype was seen a few times. The genes are TRBV20-1 and TRBJ2-7; D gene ambiguous. The CDR3 loop spans 12 amino acids. Germline lookup yields CDR1 DFQATT and CDR2 SNEGSKA (reference sequence). The ends were cut back, 3 bases at V and 2 bases at J, with 8 bases in the middle. CDR3 nucleotide sequence: TGCAGTGCTAGTACAACTGCCTACGAGCAGTACTTC. It yields the protein CSASTTAYEQYF.

There are a few counts of this clonotype. In DNA, the CDR3 is TGTGCCAGCACGGGGCAGGGGGTAATGGAGCAGTACTTC. Translated, it gives CASTGQGVMEQYF. The chain recombines TRBV28 with TRBJ2-7; 7 nucleotides agree with TRBD1. This CDR3 is built from 13 residues. CDR1 is MDHEN, CDR2 SYDVKM, per germline. Trimming took 7 bases from V and 7 from J; bases not matched to a gene: 10.

The rearrangement joins TRBV10-3 to TRBJ2-1; D ambiguous. CDR1 ENHRY and CDR2 SYGVKD come from the germline V gene. The V gene lost 3 bases and the J gene lost 0 bases, with 12 bases spanning the gap. The CDR3 runs to 16 residues. The CDR3 spells CAISDWAGSSYNEQFF. For the CDR3, the DNA is TGTGCCATCAGTGATTGGGCTGGCAGCTCCTACAATGAGCAGTTCTTC.

This chain uses TRBV29-1 with TRBJ2-1; D gene uncertain. CDR1 and CDR2 from the germline V gene are SQVTM and ANQGSEA. The CDR3 sequence is 14 residues long. Trimming removed 3 bases from V and 2 bases from J, with 11 bases in between. In nucleotides, the CDR3 is TGCAGCGTTGAGGGCGATTTAGCCTACAATGAGCAGTTCTTC. Its translation is CSVEGDLAYNEQFF.